Listed below are T cell receptor beta chains from one sample, sequenced in a study of blood T cells in healthy people across ages. TCRdb re-derived calls from the 5' RACE reads in MiXCR, one entry per CDR3 protein. The profile shows almost 1 million distinct CDR3 sequences, 45% to 60% of them singletons. The sequenced sample was blood. The source of these receptors is an older woman in good health. The CDR3 runs from the conserved cysteine through the conserved F or W. The order of the fields is V gene, J gene, CDR3 protein.

>TRBV5-1|TRBJ1-2
CASSVDGRSYGYTF
>TRBV20-1|TRBJ2-1
CSAPRGASSYNEQFF
>TRBV20-1|TRBJ1-5
CSAQKDRNSNQPQHF
>TRBV7-6|TRBJ2-3
CASSSGLAGSSTDTQYF
>TRBV29-1|TRBJ2-3
CSVEQGGSGLDTQYF
>TRBV13|TRBJ1-5
CASSVGQDQPQHF
>TRBV15|TRBJ2-1
CATSREASPYNEQFF
>TRBV11-1|TRBJ2-6
CASSLPDSTGANVLTF
>TRBV11-2|TRBJ2-5
CASSSLITQGAPRETQYF
>TRBV20-1|TRBJ2-4
CSAGHRVSDIQYF
>TRBV20-1|TRBJ2-7
CSAVGGSSYEQYF
>TRBV9|TRBJ1-2
CASSVGGSLYGYTF
>TRBV7-9|TRBJ2-7
CASSLVSRTYEQYF
>TRBV7-2|TRBJ2-1
CASSLGPGVGEQFF
>TRBV28|TRBJ2-7
CASSVRGTVEQYF
>TRBV29-1|TRBJ2-1
CSVEGLAGVFIEQFF
>TRBV4-2|TRBJ2-1
CASSQATRDEQFF